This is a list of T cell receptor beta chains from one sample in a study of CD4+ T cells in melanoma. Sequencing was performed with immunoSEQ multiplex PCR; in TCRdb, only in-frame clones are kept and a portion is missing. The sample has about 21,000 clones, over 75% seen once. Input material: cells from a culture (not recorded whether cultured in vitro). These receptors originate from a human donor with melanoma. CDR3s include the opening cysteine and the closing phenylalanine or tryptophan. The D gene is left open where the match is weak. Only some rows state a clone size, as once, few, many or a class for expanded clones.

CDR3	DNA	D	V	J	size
CAWSVPGTRGNEQFF	TGTGCCTGGAGTGTGCCCGGGACTAGGGGCAATGAGCAGTTCTTC	TRBD2	TRBV30	TRBJ2-1	.
CASCGDRGLYEQYF	TGTGCCAGCTGTGGGGACAGGGGGCTCTACGAGCAGTACTTC	TRBD1	TRBV2	TRBJ2-7	.
CASTRTGSDEQFF	TGTGCCAGTACCAGGACAGGGAGCGATGAGCAGTTCTTC	TRBD1	TRBV19	TRBJ2-1	few
CASSDQGLAKNIQYF	TGTGCCAGCAGTGACCAGGGACTAGCCAAAAACATTCAGTACTTC	.	TRBV6-1	TRBJ2-4	.
CASSETGWGGGKLFF	TGTGCCAGCAGTGAAACAGGGTGGGGAGGCGGAAAACTGTTTTTT	.	TRBV6-1	TRBJ1-4	.
CATRPGTQVWETQYF	TGCGCCACCAGACCGGGGACACAGGTTTGGGAGACCCAGTACTTC	.	TRBV5-1	TRBJ2-5	.
CASSPSAARVETQYF	TGTGCCAGCTCACCATCCGCGGCCAGGGTTGAGACCCAGTACTTC	.	TRBV18	TRBJ2-5	once
CASSSNPRATYNEQFF	TGTGCCAGCAGCTCGAACCCCAGGGCCACCTACAATGAGCAGTTCTTC	.	TRBV5-5	TRBJ2-1	once
CASSFEWTGELFF	TGTGCCAGCAGCTTTGAGTGGACCGGGGAGCTGTTTTTT	.	TRBV7-8	TRBJ2-2	few
CASSLGQHYNYGYTF	TGTGCCAGCAGCTTGGGGCAGCATTATAACTATGGCTACACCTTC	.	TRBV5-4	TRBJ1-2	.
CASSLSAPRGSTDTQYF	TGTGCCAGCAGCTTATCGGCCCCGAGGGGGAGCACAGATACGCAGTATTTT	.	TRBV11-1	TRBJ2-3	.
CASSPPGRTNEKLFF	TGTGCCAGTAGTCCCCCGGGCCGTACTAATGAAAAACTGTTTTTT	.	TRBV19	TRBJ1-4	.
CASSFFLQSGNSPLHF	TGTGCCAGCAGCTTCTTCCTCCAATCGGGGAATTCACCCCTCCACTTT	.	TRBV11-2	TRBJ1-6	.
CASSLVRGRVLQETQYF	TGTGCCAGCAGTTTGGTCAGGGGAAGGGTCCTCCAAGAGACCCAGTACTTC	.	TRBV27	TRBJ2-5	.
CASSVADRGNTIYF	TGTGCCAGCAGCGTAGCGGACAGGGGAAACACCATATATTTT	TRBD1	TRBV9	TRBJ1-3	.
CAISDAGHRGRYGYTF	TGTGCCATCAGTGACGCCGGTCACAGAGGACGCTATGGCTACACCTTC	.	TRBV10-3	TRBJ1-2	few
CASSSSRDTEQYF	TGTGCCAGCAGCTCGTCCCGGGACACCGAGCAGTACTTC	.	TRBV7-3	TRBJ2-7	.
CASSPRDLRETQYF	TGCGCCAGCAGCCCCCGGGACTTAAGGGAGACCCAGTACTTC	.	TRBV5-1	TRBJ2-5	.
CASSFGRTSGSTDTQYF	TGTGCCAGCAGCTTTGGGCGGACTAGCGGTAGCACAGATACGCAGTATTTT	TRBD2	TRBV7-8	TRBJ2-3	.
CASSYSSPANEKLFF	TGTGCCAGCAGTTACTCGTCACCAGCTAATGAAAAACTGTTTTTT	.	TRBV6-5	TRBJ1-4	.
CASSFGLVLPDTQYF	TGTGCCAGCAGTTTCGGACTAGTCCTCCCAGATACGCAGTATTTT	TRBD2	TRBV11-1	TRBJ2-3	.
CASSQHRTIQPQHF	TGCGCCAGCAGCCAGCACAGAACAATCCAGCCCCAGCATTTT	.	TRBV4-1	TRBJ1-5	once
CASSIDGRAEETQYF	TGTGCCAGTAGTATAGATGGGAGGGCAGAGGAGACCCAGTACTTC	TRBD2	TRBV19	TRBJ2-5	few
CASSFKRTGGIMNTEAFF	TGTGCCAGCAGCTTCAAGCGGACAGGGGGAATCATGAACACTGAAGCTTTCTTT	TRBD1	TRBV7-6	TRBJ1-1	.
CASSLGRGVEGYTF	TGTGCCAGCAGCTTAGGTCGGGGGGTTGAAGGCTACACCTTC	.	TRBV7-2	TRBJ1-2	few